The subject of this entry is one T cell receptor (beta chain). What it binds is not known. This specimen comes from a study of cytomegalovirus exposure and HLA in healthy donors. General study findings and limits: Among TCR beta chains, those listed as cytomegalovirus-associated numbered about 160. Earlier findings revealed that most TCR beta V segments proved productive either about 90% or about 30% of the time. Fewer N-insertions than the roughly 630-donor mean were reportedly shown by an Asian-associated ancestry cluster in a later analysis.

PCR used 60 Vbeta primers and 13 Jbeta primers. Only in-frame clones appear in the TCRdb table, and some are missing; sequencing was by immunoSEQ multiplex PCR. Among about 140,000 clones, around nine tenths were seen once, and the ten largest hold 4.5% to 6.5%. CDR3 length equals 14 residues. CDR1 and CDR2 from the germline V gene are ENHRY and SYGVKD. Trimming stripped 4 bases from V and 1 base from J, with 10 bases between. This chain joins TRBV10-3 and TRBJ1-1; possible D gene TRBD1, 5 bases. The TCR comes from a woman in her twenties or thirties in good health and CMV-seronegative. Specimen: PBMCs. The CDR3 bases are TGTGCCATCAGTGGAGCGGGGCCGAACACTGAAGCTTTCTTT. Amino acids: CAISGAGPNTEAFF.